These 24 T cell receptor beta chains were sequenced from one sample in a study of T cell responses to AZD1222 COVID-19 vaccine. The data were produced by immunoSEQ multiplex PCR, yet TCRdb's version contains in-frame clones alone and is incomplete. The sample contains roughly 150,000 clones, approximately 91% of which appear only once. The sample was peripheral blood, taken 28 days after the second AZD1222 dose. All receptors derive from an adult who received the AZD1222 COVID-19 vaccine.

The chain is built from TRBV10-2 and TRBJ1-5; perhaps TRBD1 as D (5 bases). The CDR3 loop spans 16 amino acids. Trimming stripped 0 bases from V and 1 base from J, with 10 bases between. The germline V gene has CDR1 WSHSY and CDR2 SAAADI. The CDR3 bases are TGCGCCAGCAGTGAGTCGGGCAGGGAAAGCAATCAGCCCCAGCATTTT. This gives the protein CASSESGRESNQPQHF.

This clone was recorded many times. The chain combines TRBV5-4 with TRBJ1-1; 9 nucleotides line up with TRBD1. The trim removed 0 bases at V and 10 bases at J, leaving 7 bases unmatched. Germline V CDR1 and CDR2: SGHNT, YYREEE (reference sequence). CDR3 size: 14 residues. The DNA for the CDR3 is TGTGCCAGCAGCTTGGGGGGACAGGGAAAGGGAGCTTTCTTT. It is translated as CASSLGGQGKGAFF.

V usage is TRBV5-6 and J usage is TRBJ1-4; unclear D gene. Between the trimmed V and J ends, which lost 0 bases and 4 bases, there was a span of 10 bases. CDR1 and CDR2 (germline): SGHDT, YYEEEE. The CDR3 has 15 amino acids. The CDR3 DNA reads as TGTGCCAGCAGCTTGGACACGGACTATAATGAAAAACTGTTTTTT. Its protein product is CASSLDTDYNEKLFF.

The chain joins TRBV18 to TRBJ1-5; maybe TRBD1 (6 bases). This CDR3 comprises 16 residues. The V and J ends lost 2 bases and 1 base respectively, with 12 bases between them. CDR1 is KGHSH, CDR2 LQKENI, per germline. The CDR3 coding sequence is TGTGCCAGCTCACCATCATGGGGGGCCAGCAATCAGCCCCAGCATTTT. Residues: CASSPSWGASNQPQHF.

The chain joins TRBV7-9 to TRBJ2-7, with 9 bases identical to TRBD1. The CDR3 totals 15 residues. The junction had 5 bases not matched to a gene; V was cut back by 5 bases and J by 0 bases. Germline CDR1 SEHNR, CDR2 FQNEAQ (reference sequence). For the CDR3, the DNA is TGTGCCAGCAGCCAACAGGGGGCACACTCCTACGAGCAGTACTTC. Translation gives CASSQQGAHSYEQYF.

This clone was seen a few times. In nucleotides, the CDR3 is TGTGCCAGCAGCCGGACAGGGCTCTCCTACGAGCAGTACTTC. As protein: CASSRTGLSYEQYF. This sequence joins TRBV7-8 and TRBJ2-7; 8 bases are shared with TRBD1. Trimming cost V 5 bases and J 0 bases; bases outside gene matches: 3. The CDR3 consists of 14 residues. Germline V gene data show CDR1 as SGHVS and CDR2 as FQNEAQ.

The chain joins TRBV2 to TRBJ2-3; D unclear. CDR3 length: 11 amino acids. Trimming removed 6 bases from V and 2 bases from J, with 3 bases in between. The V gene's germline CDR1 is SNHLY and CDR2 FYNNEI. The CDR3 loop reads CASSLTDTQYF. The CDR3 nucleotides are TGTGCCAGCAGCCTCACAGATACGCAGTATTTT.

The chain joins TRBV5-1 to TRBJ2-3; unclear D gene. V shed 0 bases and J shed 7 bases, with 9 bases lying between them. Germline assignment: CDR1 SGHRS and CDR2 YFSETQ. This CDR3 has 13 residues. CDR3: CASSLEPAHTQYF. The CDR3 DNA reads as TGCGCCAGCAGCTTGGAGCCGGCGCATACGCAGTATTTT. The full variable domain, rest sourced from reference TRBV5-1 and TRBJ2-3, is KAGVTQTPRYLIKTRGQQVTLSCSPISGHRSVSWYQQTPGQGLQFLFEYFSETQRNKGNFPGRFSGRQFSNSRSEMNVSTLELGDSALYLCASSLEPAHTQYFGPGTRLTVL.

This sequence joins TRBV14 and TRBJ2-5; D perhaps matches TRBD1 (6 bases). This CDR3 spans 13 amino acids. Germline CDR1 is SGHDN and CDR2 is FVKESK. Deletions cut 4 bases from V and 9 bases from J, with 15 bases between. The CDR3 DNA follows: TGTGCCAGCAGCCCGACAGGCGCGGAGGCCCAGTACTTC. As protein: CASSPTGAEAQYF. Full variable domain (missing parts from reference TRBV14 and TRBJ2-5): EAGVTQFPSHSVIEKGQTVTLRCDPISGHDNLYWYRRVMGKEIKFLLHFVKESKQDESGMPNNRFLAERTGGTYSTLKVQPAELEDSGVYFCASSPTGAEAQYFGPGTRLLVL.

CDR3 in DNA: TGTGCCAGCAGCAACAGGAAGGGAAACACCATATATTTT. Its protein product is CASSNRKGNTIYF. The chain links TRBV7-3 to TRBJ1-3, with a weak D call TRBD1 (5 bases). Per the germline V gene, CDR1 is SGHTA and CDR2 is FQGTGA. V gave up 5 bases and J gave up 4 bases, with 9 bases separating them. The length of the CDR3 is 13 residues.

V is TRBV28 and J is TRBJ2-7; no clear D. V lost 6 bases, J lost 0 bases, and 30 bases lay in between. Germline V CDR1 and CDR2: MDHEN, SYDVKM. The CDR3 extends over 20 amino acids. The CDR3 is CASSPGIFPPQPPISYEQYF. The CDR3 nucleotides read TGTGCCAGCAGCCCCGGTATCTTCCCACCACAACCCCCTATCTCCTACGAGCAGTACTTC.

V usage is TRBV3-1 (or the pseudogene TRBV3-2) and J usage is TRBJ2-1; D call uncertain. Per germline, CDR1 LGHDT and CDR2 YNNKEL (reference sequence). The CDR3 totals 13 residues. V lost 1 base and J lost 3, with 4 bases in between. CDR3 sequence (DNA): TGTGCCAGCAGCCAAGCGGGCTACAATGAGCAGTTCTTC. Residues: CASSQAGYNEQFF.

This clone was picked up one time. The chain carries TRBV24-1 and TRBJ2-7; possible D gene TRBD1, 5 bases. The germline V and J ends were trimmed by 2 bases and 1 base, with 8 bases remaining between them. Germline-derived CDR1 and CDR2 are KGHDR and SFDVKD. The length of the CDR3 is 14 residues. The CDR3 DNA reads as TGTGCCACCAGTGATTCCAGGGATTCCTACGAGCAGTACTTC. The encoded protein is CATSDSRDSYEQYF.

This chain links TRBV14 with TRBJ2-1; a possible D gene is TRBD1 (6 bases). V dropped 4 bases and J dropped 0 bases, with 10 bases sitting between them. The CDR3 is made up of 15 amino acids. The germline V gene has CDR1 SGHDN and CDR2 FVKESK. The chain's CDR3 is CASSLDRNSYNEQFF. Written as DNA, the CDR3 is TGTGCCAGCAGCCTTGACAGGAACTCCTACAATGAGCAGTTCTTC.

This chain links TRBV7-2 with TRBJ1-2, with D hard to call. The CDR3 sequence is 15 residues long. Germline CDR1 is SGHTA and CDR2 is FQGNSA. V was shortened by 3 bases and J by 1 base, with 12 bases between the two germline ends. CDR3 sequence: CASSFGQGLNYGYTF. The CDR3 nucleotides are TGTGCCAGCAGCTTTGGGCAAGGACTTAACTATGGCTACACCTTC.

The CDR3 sequence: CASSQFPPGQGAAGPTYEQYF. The CDR3 region has the DNA TGCGCCAGCAGCCAATTTCCTCCGGGACAGGGGGCGGCAGGTCCAACCTACGAGCAGTACTTC. This rearrangement joins TRBV4-1 to TRBJ2-7; 12 nucleotides align to TRBD1. There are 21 residues in the CDR3. Germline V gives CDR1 MGHRA, CDR2 YSYEKL. The V gene end was trimmed by 2 bases and the J gene end by 2 bases; junction bases not matched to a gene: 19.

This chain joins TRBV18 and TRBJ2-3; 9 bases fit TRBD2. The V segment lost 3 bases and the J segment 3 bases; nucleotides outside the gene matches: 4. The CDR3 sequence is 15 residues long. From germline, CDR1 is KGHSH and CDR2 LQKENI. The CDR3 coding sequence is TGTGCCAGCTCACCCTTAGCGGGAGAGACAGATACGCAGTATTTT. As protein: CASSPLAGETDTQYF.

The V and J genes are TRBV29-1 and TRBJ1-5, with unresolved D. Germline lookup yields CDR1 SQVTM and CDR2 ANQGSEA. The CDR3 runs 13 residues. The V gene lost 6 bases and the J gene lost 0 bases, with 9 bases spanning the gap. CDR3 region: CSVSGNSNQPQHF. The CDR3 region has the DNA TGCAGCGTGTCCGGGAATAGCAATCAGCCCCAGCATTTT.

J is TRBJ2-5 and V is TRBV9, with D maybe TRBD2 (6 bases). The CDR3 length is 16 residues. With 0 bases removed from V and 2 bases from J, the gap between germline ends came to 14 bases. Germline loops: CDR1 SGDLS, CDR2 YYNGEE. CDR3 amino acids: CASSVGPAGEQETQYF. In DNA, the CDR3 is TGTGCCAGCAGCGTAGGTCCAGCGGGCGAACAAGAGACCCAGTACTTC.

The rearrangement joins TRBV12-3 or TRBV12-4 to TRBJ2-2; no clear D gene. The CDR3 consists of 12 residues. Between the trimmed V and J ends, which lost 5 bases and 4 bases, there was a span of 5 bases. The chain's CDR3 is CASSPPTGELFF. The CDR3 DNA reads as TGTGCCAGCAGTCCCCCCACCGGGGAGCTGTTTTTT.

The gene calls are TRBV6-2 or TRBV6-3 and TRBJ1-2, with 9 bases lining up with TRBD1. CDR1 is MNHEY and CDR2 is SVGEGT in the germline V gene. J gave up 4 bases and V 5 bases, and 23 bases lay outside the gene matches. The CDR3 loop spans 20 amino acids. CDR3 DNA: TGTGCCAGCAGTCCAACGCAAACCGGGACAGGGAGAAGGCTAGGCTATGGCTACACCTTC. As protein: CASSPTQTGTGRRLGYGYTF.

The chain carries TRBV25-1 and TRBJ1-2; 8 positions match TRBD1. With 3 bases clipped from V and 6 bases from J, the junction kept 6 bases outside the gene matches. There are 14 residues in the CDR3. CDR1 and CDR2 from the germline V gene are MGHDK and SYGVNS. CDR3 bases: TGTGCCAGCAGTGACAGGGGGCACGGAAATGGCTACACCTTC. Translated: CASSDRGHGNGYTF.

The chain links TRBV7-2 to TRBJ2-1, with D possibly TRBD2 on 5 matching bases. Per germline, CDR1 SGHTA and CDR2 FQGNSA. Between the trimmed V and J ends, which lost 6 bases and 9 bases, there was a span of 9 bases. CDR3 length: 11 amino acids. The CDR3 DNA is TGTGCCAGCAGATTGGGGAGTGAGCAGTTCTTC. It translates to CASRLGSEQFF. The full variable domain, with the rest looked up from reference TRBV7-2 and TRBJ2-1, is GAGVSQSPSNKVTEKGKDVELRCDPISGHTALYWYRQSLGQGLEFLIYFQGNSAPDKSGLPSDRFSAERTGGSVSTLTIQRTQQEDSAVYLCASRLGSEQFFGPGTRLTVL.

The chain is built from TRBV4-3 and TRBJ2-3; 7 nucleotides match TRBD2. CDR3 size: 16 residues. The germline CDR1 and CDR2 sequences are LGHNA and YSLEER. Losses at the gene ends were 0 bases for V and 1 base for J; bases not matched to a gene: 4. The CDR3 sequence: CASSQDLAGGTDTQYF. DNA for the CDR3: TGCGCCAGCAGCCAAGATCTGGCGGGGGGCACAGATACGCAGTATTTT.